A selection of T cell receptor beta chains follows, all from one sample in a study of blood T cell repertoires in COVID-19. Libraries were prepared by immunoSEQ multiplex PCR; TCRdb keeps only in-frame clonotypes and omits some of them. The table includes approximately 110,000 clones, around 89% detected once. Specimen: peripheral blood. The receptors were sampled from a human donor in a cohort sampled during active COVID-19. Each CDR3 is given with its conserved first and last residue. The D gene is left open where the match is weak. The size field is filled for only some rows; it gives once, few, many or a size class.

TRBJ1-1 | TRBV15 | - | - | 12 | CATSRGDRRAFF | TGTGCCACCAGCAGAGGTGACAGGCGGGCTTTCTTT
TRBJ1-1 | TRBV7-3 | TRBD1 | - | 13 | CASRQGRNTEAFF | TGTGCCAGCAGACAGGGGCGGAACACTGAAGCTTTCTTT
TRBJ2-1 | TRBV5-4 | - | - | 17 | CASSLAVLGDFYNEQFF | TGTGCCAGCAGCTTGGCCGTGCTGGGGGACTTCTACAATGAGCAGTTCTTC
TRBJ1-1 | TRBV10-3 | TRBD1 | - | 14 | CAINDRGHYTEAFF | TGTGCCATCAACGACAGGGGGCATTACACTGAAGCTTTCTTT
TRBJ1-3 | TRBV7-2 | - | - | 14 | CASSVDSSGNTIYF | TGTGCCAGCAGCGTAGACAGCTCTGGAAACACCATATATTTT
TRBJ2-3 | TRBV7-3 | TRBD2 | - | 20 | CASSLTSGGLALSSTDTQYF | TGTGCCAGCAGCTTAACGTCCGGCGGACTAGCGTTATCTAGCACAGATACGCAGTATTTT
TRBJ1-5 | TRBV7-2 | - | - | 14 | CASTTGGSNQPQHF | TGTGCCAGCACCACCGGGGGTTCCAATCAGCCCCAGCATTTT
TRBJ2-5 | TRBV6-6 | - | - | 16 | CASSFSLTGRRETQYF | TGTGCCAGCAGTTTCAGCCTAACAGGCAGGAGAGAGACCCAGTACTTC
TRBJ2-7 | TRBV11-1 | - | - | 15 | CASSLLPGLLYEQYF | TGTGCCAGCAGCTTACTTCCGGGATTACTCTACGAGCAGTACTTC
TRBJ2-3 | TRBV5-1 | - | - | 16 | CASSLDRAAGTDTQYF | TGCGCCAGCAGCTTGGACAGGGCAGCCGGGACAGATACGCAGTATTTT
TRBJ2-5 | TRBV5-5 | - | - | 15 | CASSLVGGGRETQYF | TGTGCCAGCAGCTTAGTAGGCGGGGGCCGGGAGACCCAGTACTTC
TRBJ1-4 | TRBV11-2 | TRBD1 | once | 13 | CASSSPGTGLVFF | TGTGCCAGCAGCTCTCCCGGGACAGGGTTGGTGTTTTTT
TRBJ1-4 | TRBV18 | TRBD1 | - | 15 | CASSRRTGGIEKLFF | TGTGCCAGCTCACGACGGACAGGGGGCATTGAAAAACTGTTTTTT
TRBJ2-5 | TRBV5-1 | - | - | 17 | CASSLVLQSRLEETQYF | TGCGCCAGCAGCTTGGTTCTCCAATCTCGGTTGGAAGAGACCCAGTACTTC
TRBJ1-3 | TRBV3-1/TRBV3-2 | TRBD1 | - | 15 | CASSPRQGDGNTIYF | TGTGCCAGCAGCCCGCGTCAGGGGGACGGAAACACCATATATTTT
TRBJ2-2 | TRBV4-2 | TRBD2 | - | 16 | CASSQGTSANTGELFF | TGTGCCAGCAGCCAAGGGACTAGCGCGAACACCGGGGAGCTGTTTTTT
TRBJ2-7 | TRBV4-1 | - | - | 14 | CASSQDFQGWEQYF | TGCGCCAGCAGCCAAGATTTCCAGGGGTGGGAGCAGTACTTC
TRBJ1-3 | TRBV5-1 | TRBD1 | - | 16 | CASSLPGTGAGNTIYF | TGCGCCAGCAGCTTACCTGGGACAGGGGCTGGAAACACCATATATTTT
TRBJ2-2 | TRBV16 | TRBD1 | - | 14 | CASSQTGDTGELFF | TGTGCCAGCAGCCAGACAGGGGACACCGGGGAGCTGTTTTTT
TRBJ1-4 | TRBV5-1 | - | - | 15 | CASSLEPGTNEKLFF | TGCGCCAGCAGCTTGGAGCCGGGGACTAATGAAAAACTGTTTTTT
TRBJ1-4 | TRBV5-4 | - | - | 18 | CASSLAGRRVSTNEKLFF | TGTGCCAGCAGCTTGGCCGGAAGGAGGGTCTCAACTAATGAAAAACTGTTTTTT